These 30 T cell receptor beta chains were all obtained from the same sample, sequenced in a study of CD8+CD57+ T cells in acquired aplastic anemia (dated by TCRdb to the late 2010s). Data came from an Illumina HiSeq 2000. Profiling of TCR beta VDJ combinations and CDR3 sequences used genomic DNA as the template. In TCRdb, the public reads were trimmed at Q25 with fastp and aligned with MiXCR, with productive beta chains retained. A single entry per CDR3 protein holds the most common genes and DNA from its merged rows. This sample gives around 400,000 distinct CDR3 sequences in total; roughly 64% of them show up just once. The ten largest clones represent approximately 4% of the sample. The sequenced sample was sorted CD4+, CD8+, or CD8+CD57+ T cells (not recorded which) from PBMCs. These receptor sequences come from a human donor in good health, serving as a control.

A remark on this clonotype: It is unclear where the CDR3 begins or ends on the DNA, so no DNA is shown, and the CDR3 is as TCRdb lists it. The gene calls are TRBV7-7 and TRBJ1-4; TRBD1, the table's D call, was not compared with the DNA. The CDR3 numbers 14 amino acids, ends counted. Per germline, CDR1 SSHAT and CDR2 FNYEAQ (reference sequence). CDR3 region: CASQPATDTQYFGF.

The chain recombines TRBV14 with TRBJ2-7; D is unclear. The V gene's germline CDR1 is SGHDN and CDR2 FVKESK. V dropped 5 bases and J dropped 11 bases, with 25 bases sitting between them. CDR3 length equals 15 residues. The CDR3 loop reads CASSTPVMGPYEEYF. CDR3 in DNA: TGTGCCAGCAGCACCCCAGTGATGGGCCCATATGAGGAGTACTTC.

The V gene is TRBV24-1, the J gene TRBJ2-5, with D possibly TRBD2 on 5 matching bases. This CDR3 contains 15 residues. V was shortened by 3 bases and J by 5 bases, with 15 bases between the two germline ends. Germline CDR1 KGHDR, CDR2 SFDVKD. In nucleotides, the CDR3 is TGTGCCACCAGTGATCCCACGGGTAGCGTGGAGACCCAGTACTTC. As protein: CATSDPTGSVETQYF.

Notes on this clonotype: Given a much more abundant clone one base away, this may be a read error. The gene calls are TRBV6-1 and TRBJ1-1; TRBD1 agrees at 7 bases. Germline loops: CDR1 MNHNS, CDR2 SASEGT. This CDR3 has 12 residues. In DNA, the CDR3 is TGTGCCGGCAGTACAGGGGCAACTGAAGCTTTCTTT. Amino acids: CAGSTGATEAFF.

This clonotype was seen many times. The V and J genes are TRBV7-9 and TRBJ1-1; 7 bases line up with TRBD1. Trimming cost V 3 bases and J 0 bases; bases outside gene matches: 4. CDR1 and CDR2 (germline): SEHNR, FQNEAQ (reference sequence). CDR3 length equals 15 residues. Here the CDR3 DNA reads TGTGCCAGCAGCTTGGGACAGCTACTGAACACTGAAGCTTTCTTT. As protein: CASSLGQLLNTEAFF.

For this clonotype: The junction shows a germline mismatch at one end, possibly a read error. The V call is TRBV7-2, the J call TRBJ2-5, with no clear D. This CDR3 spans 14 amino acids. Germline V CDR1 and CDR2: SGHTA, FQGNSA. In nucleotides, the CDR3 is TGTGCCAGCAGCTTAAGTACGGTGGTCGGAAACACGAAATTC. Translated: CASSLSTVVGNTKF.

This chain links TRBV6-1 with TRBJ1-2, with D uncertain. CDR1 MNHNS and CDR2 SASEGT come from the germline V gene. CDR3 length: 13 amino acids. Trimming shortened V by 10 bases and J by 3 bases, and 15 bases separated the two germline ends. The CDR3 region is CAIRERFDYGYTF. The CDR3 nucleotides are TGTGCCATCAGAGAAAGGTTCGACTATGGCTACACCTTC.

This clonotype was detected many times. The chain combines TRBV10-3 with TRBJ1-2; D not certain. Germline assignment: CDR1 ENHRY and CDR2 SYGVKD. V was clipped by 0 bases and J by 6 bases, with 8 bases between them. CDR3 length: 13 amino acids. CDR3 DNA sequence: TGTGCCATCAGTGAGTCATGGACGGATGGCTACACCTTC. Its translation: CAISESWTDGYTF.

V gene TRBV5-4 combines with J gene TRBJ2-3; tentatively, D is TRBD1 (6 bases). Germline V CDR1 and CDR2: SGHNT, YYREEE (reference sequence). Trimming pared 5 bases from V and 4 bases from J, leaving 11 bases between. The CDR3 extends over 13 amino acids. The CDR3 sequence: CASRNQGPDTQYF. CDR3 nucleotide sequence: TGTGCCAGCAGGAATCAGGGGCCAGATACGCAGTATTTT.

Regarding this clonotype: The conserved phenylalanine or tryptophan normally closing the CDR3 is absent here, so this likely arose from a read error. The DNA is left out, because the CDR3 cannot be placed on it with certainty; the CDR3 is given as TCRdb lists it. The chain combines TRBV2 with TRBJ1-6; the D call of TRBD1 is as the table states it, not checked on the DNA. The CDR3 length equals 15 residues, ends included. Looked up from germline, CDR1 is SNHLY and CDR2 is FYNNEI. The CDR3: CAISDTRGHEAPFGL.

In DNA form, the CDR3 reads TGCAGCATAGGGACCGGACTCAATCAGCCCCAGCATTTT. Translated, it gives CSIGTGLNQPQHF. The rearrangement links TRBV29-1 to TRBJ1-5, with D tentatively TRBD1 (5 bases). Germline V gene sequence: CDR1 SQVTM, CDR2 ANQGSEA. Between the trimmed V and J ends, which lost 8 bases and 3 bases, there was a span of 14 bases. CDR3 length: 13 amino acids.

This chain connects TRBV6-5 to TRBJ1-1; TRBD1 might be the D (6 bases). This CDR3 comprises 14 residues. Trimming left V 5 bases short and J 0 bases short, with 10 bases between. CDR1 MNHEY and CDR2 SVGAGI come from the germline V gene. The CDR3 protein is CASSQDRLNTEAFF. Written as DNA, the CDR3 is TGTGCCAGCAGTCAGGACAGACTGAACACTGAAGCTTTCTTT.

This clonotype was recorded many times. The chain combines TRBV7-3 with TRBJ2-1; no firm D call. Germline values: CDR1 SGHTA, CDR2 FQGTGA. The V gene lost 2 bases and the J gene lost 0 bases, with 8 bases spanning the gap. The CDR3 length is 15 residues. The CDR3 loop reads CASSLAASSYNEQFF. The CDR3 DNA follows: TGTGCCAGCAGCTTAGCGGCTAGCTCCTACAATGAGCAGTTCTTC.

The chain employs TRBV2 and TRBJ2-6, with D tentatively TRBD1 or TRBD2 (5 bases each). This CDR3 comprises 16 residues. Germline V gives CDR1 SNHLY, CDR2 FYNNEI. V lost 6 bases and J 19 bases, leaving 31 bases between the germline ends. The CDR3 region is CASSRQGGITGELFTF. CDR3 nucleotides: TGTGCCAGCAGCCGGCAGGGTGGTATCACCGGGGAGCTGTTTACTTTC. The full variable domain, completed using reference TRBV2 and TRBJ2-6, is EPEVTQTPSHQVTQMGQEVILRCVPISNHLYFYWYRQILGQKVEFLVSFYNNEISEKSEIFDDQFSVERPDGSNFTLKIRSTKLEDSAMYFCASSRQGGITGELFTFGAGSRLTVL.

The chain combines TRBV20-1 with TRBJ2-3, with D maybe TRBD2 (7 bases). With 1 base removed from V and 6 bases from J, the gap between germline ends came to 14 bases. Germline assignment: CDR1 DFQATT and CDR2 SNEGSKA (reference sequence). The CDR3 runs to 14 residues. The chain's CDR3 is CSARGGTGGDTQYF. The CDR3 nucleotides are TGCAGTGCTAGAGGAGGGACGGGGGGCGATACGCAGTATTTT.

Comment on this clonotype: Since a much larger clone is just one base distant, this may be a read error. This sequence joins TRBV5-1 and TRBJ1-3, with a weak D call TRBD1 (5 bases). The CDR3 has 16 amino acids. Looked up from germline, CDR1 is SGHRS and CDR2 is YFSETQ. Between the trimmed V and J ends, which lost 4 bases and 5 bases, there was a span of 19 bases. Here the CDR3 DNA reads TGCGCCAGCAGCCAAGGGTATGGGGGATCAAGAAACACCATATATTTT. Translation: CASSQGYGGSRNTIYF.

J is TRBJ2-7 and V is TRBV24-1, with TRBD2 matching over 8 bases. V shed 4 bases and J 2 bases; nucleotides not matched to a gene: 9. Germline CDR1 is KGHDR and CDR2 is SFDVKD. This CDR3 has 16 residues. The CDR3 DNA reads TGTGCCACCAGTGAAACGCCGGGACTAGGCGCCTACGAGCAGTACTTC. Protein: CATSETPGLGAYEQYF.

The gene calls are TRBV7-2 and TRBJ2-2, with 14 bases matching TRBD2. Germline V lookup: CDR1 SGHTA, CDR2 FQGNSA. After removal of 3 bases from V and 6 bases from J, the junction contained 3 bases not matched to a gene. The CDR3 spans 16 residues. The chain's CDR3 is CASSLTSGGGAGELFF. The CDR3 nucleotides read TGTGCCAGCAGCTTGACTAGCGGGGGGGGAGCCGGGGAGCTGTTTTTT.

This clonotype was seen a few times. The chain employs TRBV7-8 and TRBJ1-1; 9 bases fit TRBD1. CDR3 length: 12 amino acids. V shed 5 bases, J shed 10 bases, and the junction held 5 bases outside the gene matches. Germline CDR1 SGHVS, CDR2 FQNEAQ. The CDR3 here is CASSVQGARAFF. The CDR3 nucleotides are TGTGCCAGCAGCGTACAGGGGGCGAGAGCTTTCTTT.

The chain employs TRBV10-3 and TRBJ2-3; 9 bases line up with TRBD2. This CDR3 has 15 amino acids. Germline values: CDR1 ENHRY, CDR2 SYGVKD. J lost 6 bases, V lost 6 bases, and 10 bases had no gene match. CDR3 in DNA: TGTGCCATCAGAGCGGGGGGATACATCGGGGATACGCAGTATTTT. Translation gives CAIRAGGYIGDTQYF.

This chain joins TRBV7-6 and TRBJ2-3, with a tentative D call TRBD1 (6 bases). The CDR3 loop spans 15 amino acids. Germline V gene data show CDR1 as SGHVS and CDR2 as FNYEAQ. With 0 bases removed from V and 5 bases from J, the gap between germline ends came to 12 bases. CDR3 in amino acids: CASSLAGAREDTQYF. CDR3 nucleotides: TGTGCCAGCAGCTTAGCGGGGGCGCGAGAAGATACGCAGTATTTT.

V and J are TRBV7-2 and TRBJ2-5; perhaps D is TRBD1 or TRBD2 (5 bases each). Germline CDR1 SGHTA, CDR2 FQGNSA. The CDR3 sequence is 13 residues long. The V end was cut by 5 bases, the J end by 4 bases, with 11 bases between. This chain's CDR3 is CASSSYGGETQYF. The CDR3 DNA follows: TGTGCCAGCAGCAGCTATGGGGGAGAGACCCAGTACTTC.

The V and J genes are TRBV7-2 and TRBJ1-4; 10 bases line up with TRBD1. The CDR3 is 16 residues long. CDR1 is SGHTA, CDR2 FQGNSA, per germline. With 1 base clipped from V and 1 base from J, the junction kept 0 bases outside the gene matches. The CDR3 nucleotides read TGTGCCAGCAGCTTAGGGACAGGGGGAACTAATGAAAAACTGTTTTTT. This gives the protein CASSLGTGGTNEKLFF.

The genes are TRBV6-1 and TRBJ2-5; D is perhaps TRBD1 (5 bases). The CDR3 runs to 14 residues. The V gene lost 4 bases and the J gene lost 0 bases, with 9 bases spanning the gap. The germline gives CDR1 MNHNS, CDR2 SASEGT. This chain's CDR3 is CASSGGPDQETQYF. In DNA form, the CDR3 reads TGTGCCAGCAGTGGGGGCCCCGACCAAGAGACCCAGTACTTC.

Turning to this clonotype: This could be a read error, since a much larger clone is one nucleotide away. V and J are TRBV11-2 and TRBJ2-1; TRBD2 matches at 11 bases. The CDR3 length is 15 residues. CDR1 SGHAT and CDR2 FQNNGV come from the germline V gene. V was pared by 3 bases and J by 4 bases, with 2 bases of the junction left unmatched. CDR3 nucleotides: TGTGCCAGCAGCTTGGGACTAGCGGAATACAATGAGCAGTTCTTC. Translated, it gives CASSLGLAEYNEQFF.

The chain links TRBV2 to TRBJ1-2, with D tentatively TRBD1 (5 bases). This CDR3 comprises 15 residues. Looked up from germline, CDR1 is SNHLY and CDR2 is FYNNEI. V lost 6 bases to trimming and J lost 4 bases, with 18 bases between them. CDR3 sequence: CASRLDGSGRYGYTF. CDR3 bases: TGTGCCAGCAGGTTAGATGGGTCAGGGCGCTATGGCTACACCTTC.

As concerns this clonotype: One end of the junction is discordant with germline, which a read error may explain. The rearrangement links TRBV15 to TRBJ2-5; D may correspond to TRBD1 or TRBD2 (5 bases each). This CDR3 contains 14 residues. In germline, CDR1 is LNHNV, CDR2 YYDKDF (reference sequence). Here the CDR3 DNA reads TGTGCCACCAGCAGGGTCGAGGACACCGGGAAGCTGTACTTT. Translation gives CATSRVEDTGKLYF.

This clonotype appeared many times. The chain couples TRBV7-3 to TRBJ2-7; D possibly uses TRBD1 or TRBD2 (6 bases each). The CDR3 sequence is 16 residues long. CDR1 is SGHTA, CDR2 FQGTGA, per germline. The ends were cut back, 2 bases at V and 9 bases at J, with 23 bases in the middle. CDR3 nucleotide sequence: TGTGCCAGCAGCTTAGGAATCAGGGGAGGTTCTTCTGGGCAGTACTTC. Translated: CASSLGIRGGSSGQYF.

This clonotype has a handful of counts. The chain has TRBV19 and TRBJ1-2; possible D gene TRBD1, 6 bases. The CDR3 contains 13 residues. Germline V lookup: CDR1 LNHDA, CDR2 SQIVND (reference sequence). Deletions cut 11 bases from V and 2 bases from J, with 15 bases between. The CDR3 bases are TGTGCCTGGGCGTCAGGGGTAAACTATGGCTACACCTTC. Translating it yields CAWASGVNYGYTF.

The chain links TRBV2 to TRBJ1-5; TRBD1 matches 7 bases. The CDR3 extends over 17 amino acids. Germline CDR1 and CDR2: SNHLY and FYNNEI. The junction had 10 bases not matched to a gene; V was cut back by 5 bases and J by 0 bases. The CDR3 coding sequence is TGTGCCAGCAGTTTCCGGGACAGCAAAAATAGCAATCAGCCCCAGCATTTT. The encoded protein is CASSFRDSKNSNQPQHF.